The entry that follows covers one T cell receptor beta chain sequence. Trimming pared 4 bases from V and 4 bases from J, leaving 7 bases between. Germline values: CDR1 SNHLY, CDR2 FYNNEI. This CDR3 is 13 amino acids long. This specimen belongs to a study of cytomegalovirus exposure and HLA in healthy donors. The approximately 120-subject validation cohort, separate from the approximately 630-subject first cohort, included the donors. Produced via immunoSEQ multiplex PCR; TCRdb's table is partial and in-frame only. Here the sample spans around 190,000 clones, approximately 89% being singletons. Source material: PBMCs. This sequence originates from a man aged 30-40 years in good health and CMV-seropositive. The gene calls are TRBV2 and TRBJ2-2; D gene ambiguous. The CDR3 sequence: CASSVDSTGELFF. The CDR3 DNA follows: TGTGCCAGCAGTGTGGATTCCACCGGGGAGCTGTTTTTT.